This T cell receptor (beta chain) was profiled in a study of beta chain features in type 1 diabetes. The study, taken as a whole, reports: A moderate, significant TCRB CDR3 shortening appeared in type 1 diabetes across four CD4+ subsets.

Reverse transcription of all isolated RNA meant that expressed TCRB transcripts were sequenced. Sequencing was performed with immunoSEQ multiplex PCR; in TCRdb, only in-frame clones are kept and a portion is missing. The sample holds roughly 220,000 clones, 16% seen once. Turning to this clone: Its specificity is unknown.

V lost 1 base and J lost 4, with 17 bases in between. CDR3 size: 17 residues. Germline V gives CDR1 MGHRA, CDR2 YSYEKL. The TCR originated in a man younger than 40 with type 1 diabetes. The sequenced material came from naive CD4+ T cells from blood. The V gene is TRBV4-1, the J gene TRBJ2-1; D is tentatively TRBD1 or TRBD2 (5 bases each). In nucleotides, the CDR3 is TGCGCCAGCAGCCAAGTCACCGCCGGGACGGGGTACAATGAGCAGTTCTTC. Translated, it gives CASSQVTAGTGYNEQFF.